The rows below give T cell receptor beta chains drawn from one sample of a study of cytomegalovirus exposure and HLA in healthy donors. Assay used: immunoSEQ multiplex PCR; TCRdb lists only in-frame clones, some missing. The sample consists of 130,000 to 150,000 clones, nearly 85% of them appearing once. Source material: PBMCs. The source is a male donor in good health and CMV-seronegative. CDR3s leave out the opening cysteine and the closing phenylalanine or tryptophan.

v_call	j_call	cdr3_aa
TRBV7-8	TRBJ2-5	ASTRTLESQETQY
TRBV5-1	TRBJ1-2	ASSPGTGTGYT
TRBV7-3	TRBJ1-1	ASSLTPGVNTEAF
TRBV2	TRBJ2-1	ASKRAIDEQF
TRBV9	TRBJ2-3	ASSVSPRSGVSTDTQY
TRBV5-6	TRBJ1-1	ASSLGWTGGTEAF
TRBV6-6	TRBJ1-5	ASSYQGSNQPQH
TRBV6-1	TRBJ1-1	ASIIGQGDTEAF
TRBV27	TRBJ2-7	ASSSVRRGPYEQY
TRBV27	TRBJ2-6	ASFSLSEQASGANVLT
TRBV30	TRBJ1-2	AWSLTVYGYT
TRBV6-6	TRBJ2-7	ASSMERGAPTLRQY